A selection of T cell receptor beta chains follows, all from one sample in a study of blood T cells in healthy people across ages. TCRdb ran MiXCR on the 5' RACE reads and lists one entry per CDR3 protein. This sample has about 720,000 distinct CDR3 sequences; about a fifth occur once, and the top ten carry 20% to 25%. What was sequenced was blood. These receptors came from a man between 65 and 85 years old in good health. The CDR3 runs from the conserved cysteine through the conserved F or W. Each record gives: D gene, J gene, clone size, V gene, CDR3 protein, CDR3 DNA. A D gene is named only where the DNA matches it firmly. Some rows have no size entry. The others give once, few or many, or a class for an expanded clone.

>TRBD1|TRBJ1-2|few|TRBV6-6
CASSYSGTGAYGYTF
TGTGCCAGCAGTTACTCGGGTACAGGGGCCTATGGCTACACCTTC
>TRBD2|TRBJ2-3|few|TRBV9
CASSAGLAGSTDTQYF
TGTGCCAGCAGCGCAGGACTAGCGGGGAGCACAGATACGCAGTATTTT
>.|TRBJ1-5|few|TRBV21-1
CASSKAIPTRDTKYSNQPQHF
TGTGCCAGCAGCAAAGCCATTCCAACACGGGATACGAAATATAGCAATCAGCCCCAGCATTTT
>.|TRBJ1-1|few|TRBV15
CATSRGMTSSEAFF
TGTGCCACCAGCAGAGGGATGACGTCCTCTGAAGCTTTCTTT
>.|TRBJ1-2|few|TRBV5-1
CASSLADRRDYGYTF
TGCGCCAGCAGCTTGGCCGATCGACGGGACTATGGCTACACCTTC
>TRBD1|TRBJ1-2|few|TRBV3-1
CASSHRDRGGYTF
TGTGCCAGCAGCCACCGGGACAGGGGTGGCTACACCTTC
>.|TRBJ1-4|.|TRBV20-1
CSATRPGQEKLFF
TGCAGTGCTACTCGACCAGGGCAGGAAAAACTGTTTTTT
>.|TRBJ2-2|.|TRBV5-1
CASSPPGTRDTGELFF
TGCGCCAGCAGCCCGCCGGGGACCCGAGACACCGGGGAGCTGTTTTTT
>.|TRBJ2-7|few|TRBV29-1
CSVKDNAYEQYF
TGCAGCGTTAAGGACAATGCCTACGAGCAGTACTTC
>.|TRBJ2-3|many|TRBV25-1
CASRDRISTDTQYF
TGTGCCAGCAGAGACAGAATTAGCACAGATACGCAGTATTTT
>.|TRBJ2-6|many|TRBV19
CASSQASGSAGANVLTF
TGTGCCAGTAGTCAAGCGTCGGGGTCAGCTGGGGCCAACGTCCTGACTTTC
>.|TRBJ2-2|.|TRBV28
CASSFDLPPSTGELFF
TGTGCCAGCAGTTTTGACCTACCACCTTCCACCGGGGAGCTGTTTTTT
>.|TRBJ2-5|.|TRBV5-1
CASSLGGGETRYF
TGCGCCAGCAGCTTGGGGGGCGGAGAGACCCGGTACTTC
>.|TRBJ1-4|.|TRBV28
CASTSSLTNEKLFF
TGTGCCAGCACCTCGAGCCTAACTAATGAAAAACTGTTTTTT
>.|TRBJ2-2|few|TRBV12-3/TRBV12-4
CANRRVNTGELFF
TGTGCTAACCGCCGGGTGAACACCGGGGAGCTGTTTTTT
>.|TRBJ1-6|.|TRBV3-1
CASSRTGDLHF
TGTGCCAGCAGCCGGACTGGCGATCTCCACTTT
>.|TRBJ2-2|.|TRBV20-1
CSAGRRDTHTGELFF
TGCAGTGCGGGCAGAAGGGACACCCACACCGGGGAGCTGTTTTTT
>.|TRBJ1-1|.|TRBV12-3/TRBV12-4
CASSPPKTANTEAFF
TGTGCCAGCAGCCCACCCAAGACAGCGAACACTGAAGCTTTCTTT
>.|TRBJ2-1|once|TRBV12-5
CASGPSGLHNEQFF
TGTGCTAGTGGTCCCTCCGGGTTGCACAATGAGCAGTTCTTC
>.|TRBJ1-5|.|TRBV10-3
CAISESEVSNQPQHF
TGTGCCATCAGTGAGTCGGAGGTTAGCAATCAGCCCCAGCATTTT
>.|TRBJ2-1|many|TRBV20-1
CSARKTQALRKHNEQFF
TGCAGTGCCCGAAAGACCCAAGCTCTTCGGAAACACAATGAGCAGTTCTTC
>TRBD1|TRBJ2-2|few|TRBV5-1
CASSQRTGPGELFF
TGCGCCAGCAGCCAAAGGACAGGGCCCGGGGAGCTGTTTTTT
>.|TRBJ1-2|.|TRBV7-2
CASSGAGGFGYTF
TGTGCCAGCAGCGGAGCCGGGGGTTTTGGCTACACCTTC
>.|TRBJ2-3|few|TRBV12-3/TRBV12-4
CASSFQATRTDTQYF
TGTGCCAGCAGTTTCCAGGCCACTAGAACAGATACGCAGTATTTT
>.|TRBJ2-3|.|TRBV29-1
CSGSSTDTRYF
TGCAGCGGTTCGAGCACAGATACGCGGTATTTT
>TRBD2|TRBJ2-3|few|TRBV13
CASSFRGGSITQYF
TGTGCCAGCAGCTTTCGGGGGGGCTCCATTACGCAGTATTTT
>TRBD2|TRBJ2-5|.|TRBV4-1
CASSQLFPSGVQETQYF
TGCGCCAGCAGCCAACTTTTTCCTAGCGGGGTCCAAGAGACCCAGTACTTC
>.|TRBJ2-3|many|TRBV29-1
CSVDESDTQYF
TGCAGCGTTGACGAATCCGATACGCAGTATTTT
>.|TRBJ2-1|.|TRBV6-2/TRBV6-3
CASRYDGLREQFF
TGTGCCAGCAGATATGACGGTCTCCGTGAGCAGTTCTTC
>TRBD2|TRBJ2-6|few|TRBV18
CASSPTSGRVSGANVLTF
TGTGCCAGCTCACCAACGAGCGGGAGGGTCTCTGGGGCCAACGTCCTGACTTTC
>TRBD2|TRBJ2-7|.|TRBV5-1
CASSLSRTSFEQYF
TGCGCCAGCAGCTTGTCGAGGACTAGTTTCGAGCAGTACTTC
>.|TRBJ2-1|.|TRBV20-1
CSAGQGFRFSCNEQFF
TGCAGTGCTGGCCAGGGGTTCCGATTCTCCTGCAATGAGCAGTTCTTC
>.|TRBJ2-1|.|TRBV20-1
CSSNSGHEYNEQFF
TGCAGCTCGAACAGCGGGCATGAATACAATGAGCAGTTCTTC
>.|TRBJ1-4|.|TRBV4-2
CASSQEGSGPNEKLFF
TGTGCCAGCAGCCAAGAAGGATCAGGTCCTAATGAAAAACTGTTTTTT
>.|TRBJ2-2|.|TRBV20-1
CSASGQLNTGELFF
TGCAGTGCATCGGGACAATTAAACACCGGGGAGCTGTTTTTT
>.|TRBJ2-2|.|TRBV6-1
CASSDGSIVRTGELFF
TGTGCCAGCAGTGATGGGTCCATAGTGCGCACCGGGGAGCTGTTTTTT
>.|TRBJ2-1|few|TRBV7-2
CASSLAGGAGFSYNEQFF
TGTGCCAGCAGCTTAGCTGGCGGGGCTGGATTCTCCTACAATGAGCAGTTCTTC
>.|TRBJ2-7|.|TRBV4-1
CASSQDPPTGTLYEQYF
TGCGCCAGCAGCCAAGATCCCCCGACAGGGACTCTCTACGAGCAGTACTTC
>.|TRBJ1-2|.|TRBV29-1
CSVESGGAYGYTF
TGCAGCGTTGAATCGGGGGGCGCATACGGCTACACCTTC
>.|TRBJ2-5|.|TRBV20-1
CSAARTGETQYF
TGCAGTGCCGCTAGGACCGGCGAGACCCAGTACTTC
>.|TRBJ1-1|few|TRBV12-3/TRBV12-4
CASRRGDLGAFF
TGTGCCAGCAGGCGGGGGGACCTTGGGGCTTTCTTT
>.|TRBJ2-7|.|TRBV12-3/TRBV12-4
CASSLAGRTYEQYF
TGTGCCAGCAGTTTAGCCGGGCGCACATACGAGCAGTACTTC
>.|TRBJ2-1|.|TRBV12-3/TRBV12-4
CASSFAQQQFF
TGTGCCAGCAGTTTTGCCCAGCAACAGTTCTTC
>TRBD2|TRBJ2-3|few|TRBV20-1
CSARRAGVPFSTDTQYF
TGCAGTGCTAGAAGGGCGGGGGTCCCCTTTAGCACAGATACGCAGTATTTT
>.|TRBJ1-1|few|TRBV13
CASSLEQGVDTEAFF
TGTGCCAGCAGCTTAGAACAGGGAGTGGACACTGAAGCTTTCTTT
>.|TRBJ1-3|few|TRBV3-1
CASSQGGRGAGNTIYF
TGTGCCAGCAGCCAAGGGGGACGAGGAGCCGGAAACACCATATATTTT
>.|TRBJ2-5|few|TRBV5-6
CASSFPSRTQYF
TGTGCCAGCAGCTTCCCCTCAAGGACCCAGTACTTC
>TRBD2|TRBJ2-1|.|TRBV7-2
CASSLGGSGGANNEQFF
TGTGCCAGCAGCCTAGGGGGAAGCGGGGGGGCCAACAATGAGCAGTTCTTC
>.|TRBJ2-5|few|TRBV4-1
CASSQVPTSKETQYF
TGCGCCAGCAGCCAGGTCCCAACTAGCAAAGAGACCCAGTACTTC
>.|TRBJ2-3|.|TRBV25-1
CASTSTATQYF
TGTGCCAGCACATCCACGGCTACGCAGTATTTT
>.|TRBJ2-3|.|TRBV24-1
CATSDTSGGTDTQYF
TGTGCCACCAGTGATACCTCAGGGGGCACAGATACGCAGTATTTT